This TCR beta chain was identified in a study of T cell repertoires in cytomegalovirus infection. Study in general: CMV infection and matching HLA type were both indicated by public TCR beta signatures. General study findings and limits: Cumulated frequencies of public TCR beta families served to identify carriers of CMV plus the relevant HLA. HLA-C-restricted CMV clonotypes gave the most frequent clonotype in two of eight donors.

TCRdb independently ran MiXCR on the reads; one entry per CDR3 protein. The data contain hundreds of thousands of distinct CDR3 sequences, approximately 33% of them singletons. This clonotype appeared many times. Its matching antigen is unknown. The CDR3 extends over 12 amino acids. Trimming cost V 2 bases and J 9 bases, with 8 bases left between them. From germline, CDR1 is MDHEN and CDR2 SYDVKM. The sequence came from a human donor in good health (CMV status not recorded). Some clones in this sample may be carry-over from other donors' samples. The material sequenced was PBMCs. The rearrangement joins TRBV28 to TRBJ2-1; perhaps TRBD1 as D (6 bases). CDR3 protein: CASSLAGAEQFF. The CDR3 coding sequence is TGTGCCAGCAGTTTAGCAGGGGCTGAGCAGTTCTTC.